The sequence of this T cell receptor beta chain was determined in a study of shared clonotypes between healthy human individuals. Study conclusions and caveats: Among non-shared clonotypes, generation probabilities were lower than among those shared by all four donors. Richness estimates generally favored naive over memory subsets.

The assay was immunoSEQ multiplex PCR, and TCRdb's table has in-frame clones only and misses some. This table holds about 2 million clones, 95% found once. The germline V gene encodes CDR1 SNHLY and CDR2 FYNNEI. The CDR3 consists of 13 residues. Trimming took off 7 bases at V and 2 bases at J, with 10 bases between the two ends. A word on this clone: Its specificity is unknown.

Material for sequencing was naive CD4+ T cells sorted from blood. The subset: CD45RA+ positively selected. V gene TRBV2 combines with J gene TRBJ2-3; D perhaps matches TRBD2 (5 bases). The clonotype originates from a man between 18 and 35 years old in good health. CDR3 bases: TGTGCCAGCAAAGACGGGGTCACAGATACGCAGTATTTT. It specifies CASKDGVTDTQYF.